This TCR beta chain was sequenced during a study of cytomegalovirus exposure and HLA in healthy donors. Study-wide results and limits: Donors belonging to an Asian-associated ancestry cluster reportedly showed fewer N-insertions in productive TCRs than the roughly 670-donor mean, according to what a later analysis found. Reports described diagnosis of cytomegalovirus status by the classifier as highly specific and sensitive.

Of note for this clone: Its antigen is still unknown.

The PCR used 60 Vbeta and 13 Jbeta primers. Original data processing: Approximately 10 million shared chains were among approximately 80 million unique TCR beta chains counted in a later analysis. Produced via immunoSEQ multiplex PCR; TCRdb's table is partial and in-frame only. V, J and clone size are those of that table, while D and trimming were read from the DNA. Of around 300,000 clones listed, 65% to 85% were seen once; the top ten hold roughly 2.4%. The sequenced sample consisted of PBMCs. The receptor's source is a female donor in good health and CMV-seronegative.

The CDR3 nucleotides are TGCGCCAGCAGCTTAGGGGCAGGCGGGAGCCCCCAAGAGACCCAGTACTTC. Protein: CASSLGAGGSPQETQYF. The rearrangement uses TRBV5-1 and TRBJ2-5, with TRBD2 matching over 7 bases. The junction had 11 bases not matched to a gene; V was cut back by 2 bases and J by 1 base. There are 17 residues in the CDR3. Germline V gene sequence: CDR1 SGHRS, CDR2 YFSETQ.